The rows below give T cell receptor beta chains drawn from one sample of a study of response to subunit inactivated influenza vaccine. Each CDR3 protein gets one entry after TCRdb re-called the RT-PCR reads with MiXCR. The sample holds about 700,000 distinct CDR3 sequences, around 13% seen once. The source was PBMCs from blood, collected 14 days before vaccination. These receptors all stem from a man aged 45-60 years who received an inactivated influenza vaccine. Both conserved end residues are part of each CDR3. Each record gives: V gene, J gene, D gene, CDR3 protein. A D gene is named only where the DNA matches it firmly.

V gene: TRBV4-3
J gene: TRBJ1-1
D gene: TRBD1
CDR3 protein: CASSQVDRGANTEAFF

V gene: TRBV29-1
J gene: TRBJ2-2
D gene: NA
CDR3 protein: CSVASYTNTGELFF

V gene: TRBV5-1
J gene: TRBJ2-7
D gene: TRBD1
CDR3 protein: CASSLGFGTGNDEQYF

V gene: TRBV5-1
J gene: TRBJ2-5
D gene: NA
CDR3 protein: CASDAGHEETQYF

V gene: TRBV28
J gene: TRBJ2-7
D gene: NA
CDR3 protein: CASSLPGEGYEQYF

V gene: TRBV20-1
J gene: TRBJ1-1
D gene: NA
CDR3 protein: CSASKQFSNTEAFF

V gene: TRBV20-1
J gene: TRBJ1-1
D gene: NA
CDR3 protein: CSANEGLNTEAFF

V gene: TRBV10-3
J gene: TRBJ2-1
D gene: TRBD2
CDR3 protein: CAISERSGGINEQFF

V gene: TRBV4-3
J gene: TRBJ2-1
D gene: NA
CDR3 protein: CASSQKVFDEQFF

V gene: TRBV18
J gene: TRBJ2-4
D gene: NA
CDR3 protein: CASSPLPAETLAKNIQYF

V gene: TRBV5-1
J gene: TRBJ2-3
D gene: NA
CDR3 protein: CASITRFPKSSDTQYF

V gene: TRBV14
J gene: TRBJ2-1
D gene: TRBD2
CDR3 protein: CASSQVAGGHNEQFF

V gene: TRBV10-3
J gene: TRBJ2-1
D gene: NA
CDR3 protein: CAISERLSYNEQFF

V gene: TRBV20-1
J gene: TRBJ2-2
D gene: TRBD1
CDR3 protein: CSARAPGQPNTGELFF